Included here is one TCR beta chain sequence, with context. What it binds is not known. This sample is part of a study of shared clonotypes between healthy human individuals. TCRdb's table, derived via immunoSEQ multiplex PCR, lists solely in-frame clones and lacks some. The data contain 2 million to 2.5 million clones, more than 85% of them singletons. From germline, CDR1 is MNHEY and CDR2 SMNVEV (reference sequence). The CDR3 runs to 17 residues. Unmatched junction bases numbered 11, after V lost 5 bases and J lost 0 bases. Study-level points and caveats: Deeper or shallower sequencing was expected to change how clonotypes are shared among donors. Generally, naive subsets came out with larger estimated richness than memory subsets.

The TCR originated in a man aged 18 to 35 in good health. Some clones in this sample may be carry-over from other donors' samples. The genes are TRBV27 and TRBJ2-3; 7 bases are a match to TRBD2. The sequencing input was naive CD4+ T cells from PBMCs. Subset described: CD45RA+ positively selected. The CDR3 loop is CASSLGALAASTDTQYF. CDR3 nucleotides: TGTGCCAGCAGTCTTGGGGCCCTAGCGGCTAGCACAGATACGCAGTATTTT.